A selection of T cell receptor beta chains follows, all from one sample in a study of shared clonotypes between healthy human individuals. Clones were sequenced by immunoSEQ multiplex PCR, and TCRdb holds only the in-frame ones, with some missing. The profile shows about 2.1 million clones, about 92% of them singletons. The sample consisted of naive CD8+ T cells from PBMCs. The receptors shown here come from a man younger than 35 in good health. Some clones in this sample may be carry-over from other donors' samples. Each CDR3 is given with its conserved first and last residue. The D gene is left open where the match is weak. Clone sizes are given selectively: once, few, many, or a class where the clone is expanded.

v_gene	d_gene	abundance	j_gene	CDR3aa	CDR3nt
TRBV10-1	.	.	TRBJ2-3	CASSGTEADTQYF	TGCGCCAGCAGTGGAACTGAAGCAGATACGCAGTATTTT
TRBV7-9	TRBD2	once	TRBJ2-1	CASSWGVGRANEQFF	TGTGCCAGCAGCTGGGGGGTCGGGAGGGCGAATGAGCAGTTCTTC
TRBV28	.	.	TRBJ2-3	CASSENTDTQYF	TGTGCCAGTTCAGAGAACACAGATACGCAGTATTTT
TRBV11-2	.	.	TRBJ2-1	CASSPNYNEQFF	TGTGCCAGCAGCCCAAATTACAATGAGCAGTTCTTC
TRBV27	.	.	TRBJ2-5	CASSLFAKETQYF	TGTGCCAGCAGTTTATTTGCAAAAGAGACCCAGTACTTC
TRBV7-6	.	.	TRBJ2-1	CASSLGLSHEQFF	TGTGCCAGCAGCTTAGGGCTAAGTCATGAGCAGTTCTTC
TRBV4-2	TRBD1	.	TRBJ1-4	CASSHPGTGATNEKLFF	TGTGCCAGCAGCCACCCCGGGACAGGAGCAACTAATGAAAAACTGTTTTTT
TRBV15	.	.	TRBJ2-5	CATRGRSRETQYF	TGTGCCACCCGGGGGAGGAGTCGAGAGACCCAGTACTTC
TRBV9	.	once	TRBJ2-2	CASSPLWEHRDGELFF	TGTGCCAGCAGCCCCCTCTGGGAGCACCGGGACGGGGAGCTGTTTTTT
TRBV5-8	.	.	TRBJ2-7	CASSSPRTVREQYF	TGTGCCAGCAGCTCTCCCCGGACAGTCAGGGAGCAGTACTTC
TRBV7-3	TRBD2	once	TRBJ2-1	CASSHLPSGRFAEQFF	TGTGCCAGCAGCCACCTCCCTAGCGGAAGGTTCGCTGAGCAGTTCTTC
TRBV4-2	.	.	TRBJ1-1	CASSQAAQSPEAFF	TGTGCCAGCAGCCAAGCGGCGCAGAGCCCTGAAGCTTTCTTT
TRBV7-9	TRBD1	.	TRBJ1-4	CASSPPGQPNEKLFF	TGTGCCAGCAGCCCTCCGGGACAGCCTAATGAAAAACTGTTTTTT
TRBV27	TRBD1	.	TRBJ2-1	CASTQGAPYNEQFF	TGTGCCAGCACTCAGGGGGCGCCCTACAATGAGCAGTTCTTC
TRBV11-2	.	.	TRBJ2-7	CASSLWSLTNTYEQYF	TGTGCCAGCAGCTTATGGTCCCTGACTAATACCTACGAGCAGTACTTC
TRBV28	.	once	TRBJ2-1	CASSTDSYNEQFF	TGTGCCAGCAGCACGGACTCCTACAATGAGCAGTTCTTC